This T cell receptor beta chain was recorded in a study of CD8 T cells in ankylosing spondylitis. TCRdb redid the calling of the 5' RACE reads with MiXCR, one entry per CDR3 protein. The data contain a few hundred thousand distinct CDR3 sequences, under 25% of them singletons. This clonotype was detected a few times. Antigen unknown. Trimming took 2 bases from V and 2 from J, leaving 10 bases between them. CDR1 LGHDT and CDR2 YNNKEL come from the germline V gene (reference sequence). The CDR3 extends over 14 amino acids. Study-wide results and limits: A motif in TCR beta, a set of eight or nine highly homologous variants, appeared characteristic of ankylosing spondylitis blood. Disease-associated clones were reportedly significantly overrepresented in matched ankylosing spondylitis synovial fluid.

The receptor's source is a male donor with ankylosing spondylitis. The sequencing sample was made of blood, either unsorted or a sorted T cell fraction (not recorded which). The chain joins TRBV3-1 to TRBJ2-7; the D gene is possibly TRBD1 (5 bases). The CDR3 loop reads CASSQFQGTYEQYF. The CDR3 DNA follows: TGTGCCAGCAGCCAATTCCAGGGAACCTACGAGCAGTACTTC.